This T cell receptor (beta chain) came from a study of long-term antiretroviral therapy in people with HIV. Details on this clone: Its target is unknown.

CDR1 and CDR2 from the germline V gene are SEHNR and FQNEAQ (reference sequence). Trimming pared 4 bases from V and 2 bases from J, leaving 9 bases between. CDR3 length: 13 amino acids. Study-level findings and limits: Once patients were on ART, diversity went higher but still fell short of transplant donor controls.

Samples were assayed with immunoSEQ v3.0 at survey level. Profiling relied on immunoSEQ multiplex PCR, and the TCRdb table lists in-frame clones only, not all of them. This table has 6,500 to 9,000 clones, approximately 80% appearing once. The chain joins TRBV7-9 to TRBJ2-7; D possibly corresponds to TRBD1 (5 bases). This clonotype originated in a man in his forties or fifties with HIV. Sequenced material: unsorted PBMCs, taken 1.1 years after starting antiretroviral therapy. CDR3 in DNA: TGTGCCAGCAGCTCCGAAGGGGCCTACGAGCAGTACTTC. Translated, it gives CASSSEGAYEQYF.